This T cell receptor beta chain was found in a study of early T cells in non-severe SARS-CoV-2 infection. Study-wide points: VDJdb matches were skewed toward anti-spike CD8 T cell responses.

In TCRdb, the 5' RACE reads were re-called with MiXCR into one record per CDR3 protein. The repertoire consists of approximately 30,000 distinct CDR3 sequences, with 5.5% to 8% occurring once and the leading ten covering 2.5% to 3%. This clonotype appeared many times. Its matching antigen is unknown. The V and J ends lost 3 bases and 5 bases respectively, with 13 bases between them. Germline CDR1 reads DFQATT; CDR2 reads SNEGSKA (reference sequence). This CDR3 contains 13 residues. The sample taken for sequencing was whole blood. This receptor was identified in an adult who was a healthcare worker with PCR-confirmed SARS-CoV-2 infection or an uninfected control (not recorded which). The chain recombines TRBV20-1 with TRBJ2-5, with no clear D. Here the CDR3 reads CSARDPVLETQYF. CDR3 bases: TGCAGTGCTAGGGACCCAGTTTTGGAGACCCAGTACTTC.